A single sample is the source of the 5 T cell receptor beta chains below, sequenced in a study of shared clonotypes between healthy human individuals. Profiling relied on immunoSEQ multiplex PCR, and the TCRdb table lists in-frame clones only, not all of them. The table lists fewer than 700,000 clones, approximately 95% of them singletons. Only CD45RO-negative cells positively selected for CCR7 counted as naive CD8 cells, so terminally differentiated effector memory CD45RA+ cells were excluded. Material for sequencing was naive CD8+ T cells sorted from blood. These receptors all stem from a woman aged 25 to 45 in good health.

The chain uses TRBV27 and TRBJ2-7, with TRBD2 as a possible D gene (6 bases). V lost 4 bases to trimming and J lost 7 bases, with 14 bases between them. The CDR3 consists of 13 residues. Germline V lookup: CDR1 MNHEY, CDR2 SMNVEV (reference sequence). CDR3 nucleotides: TGTGCCAGCAGTTATTCGGACGGGACTGAGCAGTACTTC. It is translated as CASSYSDGTEQYF.

This rearrangement joins TRBV19 to TRBJ2-2, with no clear D. The CDR3 sequence is 15 residues long. Germline V CDR1 and CDR2: LNHDA, SQIVND (reference sequence). V lost 3 bases and J 5 bases, leaving 13 bases between the germline ends. CDR3 nucleotide sequence: TGTGCCAGTAGTATGAGTCTTTGGGGAACCGGGGAGCTGTTTTTT. Residues: CASSMSLWGTGELFF.

About this clone itself: This specimen includes other DNA sequences encoding the same CDR3. The chain couples TRBV27 to TRBJ2-7; TRBD1 is a possible D gene (5 bases). CDR1 is MNHEY and CDR2 is SMNVEV in the germline V gene (reference sequence). V was pared by 3 bases and J by 2 bases, with 8 bases between. The length of the CDR3 is 13 residues. The CDR3 bases are TGTGCCAGCAGTTTGGCAGGGACCTACGAGCAGTACTTC. It encodes CASSLAGTYEQYF.

CDR3 residues: CASSLGAGPYEQYF. The DNA of the CDR3 is TGTGCCAGCAGCTTAGGAGCAGGGCCCTACGAGCAGTACTTC. V is TRBV11-2 and J is TRBJ2-7; D is possibly TRBD1 (5 bases). Deletions cut 1 base from V and 2 bases from J, with 9 bases between. Germline CDR1 SGHAT, CDR2 FQNNGV. CDR3 length equals 14 residues.

The rearrangement links TRBV5-4 to TRBJ1-3; no firm D call. V shed 0 bases and J shed 0 bases, with 4 bases lying between them. Looked up from germline, CDR1 is SGHNT and CDR2 is YYREEE (reference sequence). The CDR3 covers 14 residues. CDR3 sequence: CASSLDGSGNTIYF. The CDR3 DNA sequence: TGTGCCAGCAGCTTGGATGGCTCTGGAAACACCATATATTTT.